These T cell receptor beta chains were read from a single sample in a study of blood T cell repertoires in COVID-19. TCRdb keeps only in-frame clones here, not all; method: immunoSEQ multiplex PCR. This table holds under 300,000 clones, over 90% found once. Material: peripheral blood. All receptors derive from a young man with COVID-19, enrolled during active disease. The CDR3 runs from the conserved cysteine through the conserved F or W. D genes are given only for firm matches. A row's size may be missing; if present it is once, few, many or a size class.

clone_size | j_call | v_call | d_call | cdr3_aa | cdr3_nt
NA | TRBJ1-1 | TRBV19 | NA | CASSQTRPDINTEAFF | TGTGCCAGTAGCCAAACCCGTCCGGACATTAACACTGAAGCTTTCTTT
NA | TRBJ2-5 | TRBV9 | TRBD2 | CASSPGTSRETQYF | TGTGCCAGCAGCCCTGGGACTAGCCGTGAGACCCAGTACTTC
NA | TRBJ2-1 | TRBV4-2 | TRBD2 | CASSQFPGLATHNEQFF | TGTGCCAGCAGCCAATTCCCGGGACTAGCAACGCACAATGAGCAGTTCTTC
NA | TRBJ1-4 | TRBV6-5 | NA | CASSYTSTTNEKLFF | TGTGCCAGCAGTTACACGAGCACAACTAATGAAAAACTGTTTTTT
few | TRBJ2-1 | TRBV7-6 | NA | CASSKWAGDGLQLYNEQFF | TGTGCCAGCAGCAAATGGGCAGGGGACGGGTTGCAACTTTACAATGAGCAGTTCTTC
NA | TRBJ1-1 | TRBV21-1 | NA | CASSKSPRRENTEAFF | TGTGCCAGCAGCAAATCCCCCAGGAGGGAGAACACTGAAGCTTTCTTT
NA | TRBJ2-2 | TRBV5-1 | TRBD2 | CASSLGTSGGENTGELFF | TGCGCCAGCAGCCTGGGGACTAGCGGGGGAGAGAACACCGGGGAGCTGTTTTTT
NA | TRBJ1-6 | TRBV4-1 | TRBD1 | CASSRTGDRSPLHF | TGCGCCAGCAGTAGAACAGGGGATCGTTCACCCCTCCACTTT
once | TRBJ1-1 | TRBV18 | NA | CASSPDTMNTEAFF | TGTGCCAGCTCCCCAGACACAATGAACACTGAAGCTTTCTTT
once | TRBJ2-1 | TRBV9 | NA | CASSPRTSSFEQFF | TGTGCCAGCAGCCCCAGGACTTCCTCCTTTGAGCAGTTCTTC
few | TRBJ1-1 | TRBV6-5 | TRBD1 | CASSSRTGERRAFF | TGTGCCAGCAGTTCGCGGACAGGGGAGCGGCGAGCTTTCTTT
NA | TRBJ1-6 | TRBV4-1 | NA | CASSQGLSYNSPLHF | TGCGCCAGCAGCCAAGGACTCTCCTATAATTCACCCCTCCACTTT
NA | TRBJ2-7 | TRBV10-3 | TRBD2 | CAISESGGSPYEQYF | TGTGCCATCAGTGAGTCGGGGGGGAGCCCCTACGAGCAGTACTTC
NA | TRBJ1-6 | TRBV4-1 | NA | CASSQGSSYNSPLHF | TGCGCCAGCAGCCAGGGGAGCTCCTATAATTCACCCCTCCACTTT
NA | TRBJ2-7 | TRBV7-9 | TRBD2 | CASSLDAGAYEQYF | TGTGCCAGCAGCTTAGATGCGGGGGCCTACGAGCAGTACTTC
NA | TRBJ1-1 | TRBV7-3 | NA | CASSPRRGPDTEAFF | TGTGCCAGCAGCCCAAGACGGGGTCCGGACACTGAAGCTTTCTTT
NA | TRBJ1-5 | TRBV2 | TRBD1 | CASSRQGSRSNQPQHF | TGTGCCAGCAGTAGACAGGGATCCAGAAGCAATCAGCCCCAGCATTTT
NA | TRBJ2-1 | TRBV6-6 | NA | CASRSSGTDIYNEQFF | TGTGCCAGCAGGTCCTCAGGAACTGATATTTACAATGAGCAGTTCTTC
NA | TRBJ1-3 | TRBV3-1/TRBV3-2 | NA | CASSQDFTGYTIYF | TGTGCCAGCAGCCAAGATTTTACGGGATACACCATATATTTT
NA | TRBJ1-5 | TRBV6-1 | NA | CASSESDRPYQPQHF | TGTGCCAGCAGTGAATCGGACAGACCTTATCAGCCCCAGCATTTT
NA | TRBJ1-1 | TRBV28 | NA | CASTIGGARSTEAFF | TGTGCCAGCACTATCGGGGGGGCGCGGAGCACTGAAGCTTTCTTT
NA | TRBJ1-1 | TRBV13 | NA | CASSILRAEAFF | TGTGCCAGCAGCATCCTACGGGCTGAAGCTTTCTTT
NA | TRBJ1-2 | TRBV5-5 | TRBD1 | CASSGTGVINYGYTF | TGTGCCAGCAGCGGGACAGGGGTAATTAACTATGGCTACACCTTC
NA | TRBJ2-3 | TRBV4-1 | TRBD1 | CASSSPGQGSDTQYF | TGCGCCAGCAGCTCGCCGGGACAGGGGTCAGATACGCAGTATTTT